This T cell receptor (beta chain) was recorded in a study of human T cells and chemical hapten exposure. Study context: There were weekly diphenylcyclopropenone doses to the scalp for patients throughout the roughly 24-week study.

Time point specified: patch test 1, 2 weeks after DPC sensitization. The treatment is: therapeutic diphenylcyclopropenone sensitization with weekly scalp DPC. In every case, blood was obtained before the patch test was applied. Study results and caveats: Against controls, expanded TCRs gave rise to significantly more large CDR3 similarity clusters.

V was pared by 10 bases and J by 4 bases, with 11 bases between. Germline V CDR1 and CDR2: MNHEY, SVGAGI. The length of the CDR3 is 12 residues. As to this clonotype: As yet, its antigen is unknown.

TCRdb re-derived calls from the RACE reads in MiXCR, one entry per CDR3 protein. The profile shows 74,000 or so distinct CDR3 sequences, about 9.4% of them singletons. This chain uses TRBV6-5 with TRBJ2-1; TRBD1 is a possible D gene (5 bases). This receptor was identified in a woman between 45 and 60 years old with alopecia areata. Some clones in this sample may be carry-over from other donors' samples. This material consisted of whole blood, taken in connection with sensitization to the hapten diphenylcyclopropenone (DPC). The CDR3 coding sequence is TGTGCCACCCGGACAAAATACAATGAGCAGTTCTTC. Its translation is CATRTKYNEQFF.